A single TCR beta chain is shown here with its context. Its antigen is still unknown. TCRdb records NextSeq 550 as the sequencer. The Human TCR Profiling Kit (MiLaboratory) was used to make UMI-labeled 5' RACE TRB cDNA libraries. cDNA synthesis used the entire amount of extracted RNA, and PCR amplification then used the entire amount of cDNA produced. Libraries were prepared in parallel with an identical number of PCR cycles. The original pipeline was this. With a requirement of at least two reads per UMI, MIGEC and MiXCR extracted about 52,000 +/- 9,100 unique UMI-labeled TRB cDNA molecules per library. Each library averaged about 40,000 +/- 10,000 functional in-frame TRB CDR3 nucleotide clonotypes without stop codons. After downsampling to 5000 UMI-labeled TRB molecules per sample, diversity metrics, including normalized Shannon-Wiener and Chao1, were computed in VDJtools. VDJtools computed clonotype-size-weighted physicochemical properties of the central five CDR3 residues: interaction energy, strength, volume and Kidera factor 4. Each entry corresponds to one CDR3 protein sequence from reads that TCRdb reprocessed, and DNA is not given. Here the V and J calls rest on TCRdb's processing, not on the authors' analysis. In this sample's table one finds 30,000 to 40,000 distinct CDR3 sequences. About 14% of the sample goes to the ten largest clones.

Each CD8+ T cell subset was flow-sorted in triplicate, with 250,000 to 350,000 cells per subset placed directly into RLT lysis buffer. Standard density gradient centrifugation was used to isolate peripheral blood mononuclear cells from buffy coats. An RNeasy Mini Kit was used to extract total RNA from the sorted cells. This specimen comes from a study of CXCR3-negative and CXCR3-positive naive CD8 T cells (dated by TCRdb to between 2018 and 2021). For context, the study as a whole: In total, approximately 140 million TRB reads were obtained, or roughly 1.5 +/- 0.3 million reads per library. The diversity and physicochemical repertoire analyses included ten to eleven donors pooled from two independent experiments. Naive subsets from five or six donors and memory cells from 3 donors were included in the TRBV-TRBJ cluster analysis.

The paper's findings and limits, for the study overall: Freshly isolated PBMCs were used for most assays because CXCR3 expression partially decreased after cryopreservation. Because surface CD5, which is linked to self-reactivity in mice, was comparable between the naive subsets, TCR interaction strength was also inferred from the physicochemical properties of TRB CDR3s. Comparably high repertoire diversity was found in both naive subsets, whereas much lower repertoire diversity was found in memory CD8+ T cells. Within the same donor, TRBV-TRBJ usage looked similar between naive CXCR3-negative and CXCR3-positive cells, but memory cells had distinct patterns.

The sequence was collected from a human donor in good health. Some clones in this sample may be carry-over from other donors' samples. The sequencing input was memory CD8+ T cells from blood. The label giving this sample's cell subset or site can be read as: conventional CD8+ memory T cells (TMEM), sorted as controls.

The CDR3 protein is CASSLGGGWSDTQYF. The rearrangement combines TRBV7-6 with TRBJ2-3; checking the TCRdb D call of TRBD1 is not possible without DNA. For CDR1 and CDR2, the germline V gene lists SGHVS and FNYEAQ. Spanning cysteine to phenylalanine, the CDR3 consists of 15 amino acids. No DNA appears here. Extended through the reference TRBV7-6 and TRBJ2-3 proteins, this CDR3 yields the full variable domain: GAGVSQSPRYKVTKRGQDVALRCDPISGHVSLYWYRQALGQGPEFLTYFNYEAQQDKSGLPNDRFSAERPEGSISTLTIQRTEQRDSAMYRCASSLGGGWSDTQYFGPGTRLTVL.